This T cell receptor beta chain was retrieved from a study of OX40 agonist ivuxolimab in advanced cancers. Some clones are missing from TCRdb's copy, which holds only in-frame ones; the method was immunoSEQ multiplex PCR. The table shows 75,000 to 100,000 clones, with around nine tenths occurring only once. Specimen: CD4+ or CD8+ T cells sorted from blood, collected in a trial of the OX40 agonist ivuxolimab. This sequence was found in an adult with an advanced solid tumor such as melanoma, head and neck, liver or kidney cancer.

The CDR3 spells CASSANRVANTEAFF. The CDR3 DNA follows: TGTGCCAGCAGCGCAAACAGGGTGGCGAACACTGAAGCTTTCTTT. The J gene is TRBJ1-1, the V gene TRBV11-3, with a weak D call TRBD1 (6 bases). V lost 5 bases, J lost 1 base, and 14 bases lay in between. CDR3 length: 15 residues. In germline, CDR1 is SGHNT, CDR2 YENEEA.